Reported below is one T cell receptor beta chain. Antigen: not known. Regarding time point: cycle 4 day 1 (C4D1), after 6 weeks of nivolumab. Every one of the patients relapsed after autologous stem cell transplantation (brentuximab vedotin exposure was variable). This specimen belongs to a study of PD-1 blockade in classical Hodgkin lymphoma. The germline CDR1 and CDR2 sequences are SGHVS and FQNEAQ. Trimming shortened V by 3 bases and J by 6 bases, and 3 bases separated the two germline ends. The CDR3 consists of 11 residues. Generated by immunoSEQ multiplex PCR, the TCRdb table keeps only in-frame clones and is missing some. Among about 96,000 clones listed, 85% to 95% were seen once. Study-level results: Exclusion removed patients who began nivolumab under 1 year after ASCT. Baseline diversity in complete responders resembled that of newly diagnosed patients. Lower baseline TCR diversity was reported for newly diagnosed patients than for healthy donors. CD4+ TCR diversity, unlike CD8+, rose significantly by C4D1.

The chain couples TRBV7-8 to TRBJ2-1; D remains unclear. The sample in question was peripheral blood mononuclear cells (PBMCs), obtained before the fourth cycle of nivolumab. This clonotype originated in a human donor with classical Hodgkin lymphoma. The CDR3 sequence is CASSFGNEQFF. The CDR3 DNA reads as TGTGCCAGCAGCTTCGGCAATGAGCAGTTCTTC.